The source of this T cell receptor beta chain is a study of blood T cells in healthy people across ages. Primed by a sample-barcoded 5' primer and a J-beta primer mix, a second PCR proceeded for about 7 to 11 cycles. TCRdb reprocessed the 5' RACE reads with MiXCR, giving one entry per CDR3 protein. This sample has 550,000 to 600,000 distinct CDR3 sequences, with about 25% found just once. In germline, CDR1 is MDHEN, CDR2 SYDVKM. V was cut by 2 bases and J by 1 base, with 10 bases left in between. This CDR3 comprises 15 residues. Total RNA extraction produced at least 5.5 micrograms (per sample) for the study.

The clonotype was recovered from a woman in her 70s in good health. Sequenced input: blood. The chain couples TRBV28 to TRBJ2-3; either TRBD1 or TRBD2 may supply D (5 bases each). CDR3 protein: CASSLGDPRTDTQYF. CDR3 coding DNA: TGTGCCAGCAGTTTAGGGGACCCCCGCACAGATACGCAGTATTTT.